This is a list of T cell receptor beta chains from one sample in a study of cytomegalovirus exposure and HLA in healthy donors. Data came from immunoSEQ multiplex PCR; TCRdb stores just in-frame clones and leaves some out. The repertoire table contains about 79,000 clones. The sequenced material came from PBMCs. All receptors derive from a man under 40 in good health and CMV-seronegative. Both conserved end residues are part of each CDR3. The D gene is left open where the match is weak.

TRBV6-5,TRBD1,TRBJ2-4,CASSWGTGPKNIQYF,TGTGCCAGCAGTTGGGGGACAGGCCCCAAAAACATTCAGTACTTC
TRBV5-8,NA,TRBJ1-3,CASSYWTTGNTIYF,TGTGCCAGCAGCTATTGGACTACTGGAAACACCATATATTTT
TRBV5-6,NA,TRBJ1-6,CAKNRDSPLHF,TGTGCCAAAAACAGGGATTCACCCCTCCACTTT
TRBV5-1,TRBD2,TRBJ2-3,CASRFGGLAETDTQYF,TGCGCCAGCAGATTTGGGGGACTAGCGGAAACAGATACGCAGTATTTT
TRBV19,TRBD2,TRBJ2-3,CASSIILAGVTTDTQYF,TGTGCCAGTAGTATAATCCTAGCGGGGGTTACCACAGATACGCAGTATTTT
TRBV19,NA,TRBJ2-5,CASSGGPGETQYF,TGTGCCAGTAGCGGGGGGCCAGGGGAGACCCAGTACTTC
TRBV7-2,TRBD2,TRBJ2-3,CASSLSGGAVADTQYF,TGTGCCAGCAGCTTAAGCGGGGGGGCCGTGGCAGATACGCAGTATTTT
TRBV5-1,NA,TRBJ1-2,CASKYLTYGYTF,TGCGCCAGCAAATACCTGACATATGGCTACACCTTC
TRBV20-1,NA,TRBJ1-2,CSAWGGYGYTF,TGCAGTGCGTGGGGGGGCTATGGCTACACCTTC
TRBV19,TRBD1,TRBJ2-7,CATTRDRDSEQYF,TGTGCCACAACTCGGGACAGGGACTCCGAGCAGTACTTC
TRBV11-3,NA,TRBJ1-2,CASSRLEGGYGYTF,TGTGCCAGCAGCCGATTGGAAGGGGGCTATGGCTACACCTTC
TRBV19,NA,TRBJ2-2,CASSAGTMRELFF,TGTGCCAGTAGTGCGGGGACCATGAGGGAGCTGTTTTTT
TRBV19,NA,TRBJ2-5,CASSIGGGRVETQYF,TGTGCCAGTAGTATTGGCGGGGGCAGGGTAGAGACCCAGTACTTC
TRBV7-9,NA,TRBJ1-2,CASRGRGYGYTF,TGTGCCAGTAGAGGGAGGGGCTATGGCTACACCTTC
TRBV9,TRBD1,TRBJ1-2,CASSDAGTANYGYTF,TGTGCCAGCAGCGACGCCGGGACAGCGAACTATGGCTACACCTTC
TRBV6-1,NA,TRBJ2-6,CASSDYSSGANVLTF,TGTGCCAGCAGTGACTATAGCTCTGGGGCCAACGTCCTGACTTTC
TRBV30,NA,TRBJ1-1,CAWSVRSGTEAFF,TGTGCCTGGAGTGTACGATCGGGCACTGAAGCTTTCTTT
TRBV5-6,NA,TRBJ1-5,CASSQYRDEGNQPQHF,TGTGCCAGCAGCCAATACAGGGACGAGGGCAATCAGCCCCAGCATTTT
TRBV6-1,NA,TRBJ1-2,CASSENRRGGRNYGYTF,TGTGCCAGCAGTGAAAACCGCCGGGGGGGAAGAAACTATGGCTACACCTTC
TRBV7-9,TRBD1,TRBJ2-1,CAIPPRGLSSYNEQFF,TGTGCCATCCCCCCCAGGGGGCTCAGCTCCTACAATGAGCAGTTCTTC
TRBV18,TRBD1,TRBJ2-3,CASSPRGQGDTDTQYF,TGTGCCAGCTCACCACGGGGGCAGGGGGACACAGATACGCAGTATTTT
TRBV5-1,NA,TRBJ1-1,CASSPQGADTEAFF,TGCGCCAGCAGCCCCCAGGGCGCTGACACTGAAGCTTTCTTT
TRBV27,NA,TRBJ2-1,CASSERGGQTPYNEQFF,TGTGCCAGCAGTGAAAGAGGGGGACAAACGCCTTACAATGAGCAGTTCTTC
TRBV28,NA,TRBJ2-7,CASSLSHRSYEQYF,TGTGCCAGCAGTTTATCACACCGCTCCTACGAGCAGTACTTC
TRBV12-5,NA,TRBJ2-1,CASGLASNEEQFF,TGTGCTAGTGGTTTGGCCTCTAATGAAGAGCAGTTCTTC
TRBV27,NA,TRBJ2-7,CASSLTGGSYEQYF,TGTGCCAGCAGTTTAACCGGGGGATCCTACGAGCAGTACTTC
TRBV18,NA,TRBJ1-6,CASSPGSDRRRYNSPLHF,TGTGCCAGCTCACCAGGCTCTGACAGGAGACGTTATAATTCACCCCTCCACTTT